This T cell receptor (beta chain) was documented in a study of T cell clonality in common variable immunodeficiency. Whole-study results and caveats: Common variable immunodeficiency TCR beta sequences reportedly had fewer deletions and N-nucleotide insertions.

The V segment lost 0 bases and the J segment 5 bases; nucleotides outside the gene matches: 8. Germline V lookup: CDR1 SGHRS, CDR2 YFSETQ. The CDR3 covers 15 residues. The method was immunoSEQ multiplex PCR; TCRdb's version includes in-frame clones alone and lacks a portion of them. Observed are about 28,000 clones, no singletons, with the top ten taking around 3.3%. This clone was detected many times. Its antigen is unidentified. The read ends 3 residues shy of where the CDR3 ends; the end is completed using the germline J gene. The chain uses TRBV5-1 and TRBJ2-7; 7 nucleotides agree with TRBD1. Sequenced input: peripheral blood mononuclear cells. This TCR derives from a human donor with common variable immunodeficiency. The CDR3 here is CASSLVGDRAHEQYF. The covered CDR3 bases are TGCGCCAGCAGCTTGGTCGGAGACAGGGCTCACGAG.